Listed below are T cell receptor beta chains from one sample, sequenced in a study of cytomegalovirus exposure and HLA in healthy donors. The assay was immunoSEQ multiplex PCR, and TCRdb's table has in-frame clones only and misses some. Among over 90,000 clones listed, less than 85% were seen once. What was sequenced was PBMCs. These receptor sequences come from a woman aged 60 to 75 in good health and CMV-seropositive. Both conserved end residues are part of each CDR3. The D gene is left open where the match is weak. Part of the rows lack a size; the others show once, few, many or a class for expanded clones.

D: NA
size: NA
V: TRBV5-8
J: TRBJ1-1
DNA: TGTGCCAGCAGCCACACGATCGGGGGGGGTATGAACACTGAAGCTTTCTTT
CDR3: CASSHTIGGGMNTEAFF

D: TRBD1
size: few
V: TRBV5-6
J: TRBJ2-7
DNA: TGTGCCAGCAGCCCGGGACAGGGGGCGTCCTACGAGCAGTACTTC
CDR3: CASSPGQGASYEQYF

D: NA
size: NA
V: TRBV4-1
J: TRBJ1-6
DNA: TGCGCCAGCAGATACGACCCCTCGGCGAGGGCTAACTCACCCCTCCACTTT
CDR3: CASRYDPSARANSPLHF

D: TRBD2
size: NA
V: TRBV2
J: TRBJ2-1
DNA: TGTGCCAGCCGGACCTGGGGGGGGAGTAGCCCCTACAATGAGCAGTTCTTC
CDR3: CASRTWGGSSPYNEQFF

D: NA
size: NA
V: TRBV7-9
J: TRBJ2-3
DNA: TGTGCCAGCAGCCCGAACCTGAGGACAGACACAGATACGCAGTATTTT
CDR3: CASSPNLRTDTDTQYF

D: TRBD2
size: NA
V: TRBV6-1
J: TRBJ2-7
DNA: TGTGCCAGCAGTGAACCGGGACTAAACTACGAGCAGTACTTC
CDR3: CASSEPGLNYEQYF

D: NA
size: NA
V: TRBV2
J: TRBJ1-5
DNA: TGTGCCAGCAGTGATGGGAGGCGTCAGCCCCAGCATTTT
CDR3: CASSDGRRQPQHF

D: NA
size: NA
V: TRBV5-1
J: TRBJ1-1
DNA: TGCGCCAGCAGCTTCCGGGGAGGCACTGAAGCTTTCTTT
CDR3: CASSFRGGTEAFF

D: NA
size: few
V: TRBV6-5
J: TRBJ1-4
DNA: TGTGCCAGCAGACCGGGGGGGGGAGGGGGTGAAAAACTGTTTTTT
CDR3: CASRPGGGGGEKLFF

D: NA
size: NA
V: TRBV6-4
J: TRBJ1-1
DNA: TGTGCCAGTCATGTCAGGTTCTGGAACACTGAAGCTTTCTTT
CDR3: CASHVRFWNTEAFF

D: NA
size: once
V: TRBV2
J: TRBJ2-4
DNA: TGTGCCAGCAGTGAATTAGCGACCAAAAACATTCAGTACTTC
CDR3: CASSELATKNIQYF

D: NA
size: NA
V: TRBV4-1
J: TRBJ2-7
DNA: TGCGCCAGCAGCCAAGATCTAGCGCTGAGCTCCTACGAGCAGTACTTC
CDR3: CASSQDLALSSYEQYF

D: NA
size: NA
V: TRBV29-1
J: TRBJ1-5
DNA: TGCAGCGTTGGCTCAGGGGCGGAATATCAGCCCCAGCATTTT
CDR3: CSVGSGAEYQPQHF

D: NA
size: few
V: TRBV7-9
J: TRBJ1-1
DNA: TGTGCCAGCATAGCCTCTTTAGGGATGGGGAGCACTGAAGCTTTCTTT
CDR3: CASIASLGMGSTEAFF

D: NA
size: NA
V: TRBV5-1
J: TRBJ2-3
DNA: TGCGCCAGCACCTCTACAGGGTATGACTCAGATACGCAGTATTTT
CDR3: CASTSTGYDSDTQYF

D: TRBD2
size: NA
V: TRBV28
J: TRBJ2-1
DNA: TGTGCCAGTCAAACTAGCGGTGGGGGCTCCTACAATGAGCAGTTCTTC
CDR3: CASQTSGGGSYNEQFF

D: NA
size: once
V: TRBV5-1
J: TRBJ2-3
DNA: TGCGCCAGCAGCCCCCGGGACAAGGGTACAGATACGCAGTATTTT
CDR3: CASSPRDKGTDTQYF

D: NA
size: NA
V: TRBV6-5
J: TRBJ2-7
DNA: TGTGCCAGCAGTTACAGGGGGTACGAGCAGTACTTC
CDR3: CASSYRGYEQYF

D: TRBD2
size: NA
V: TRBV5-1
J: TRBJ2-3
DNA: TGCGCCAGCAGCTTGGTCGGCGCGGGGGGAGATACGCAGTATTTT
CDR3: CASSLVGAGGDTQYF

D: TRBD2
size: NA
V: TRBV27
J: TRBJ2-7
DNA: TGTGCCAGCAGGGGGGGACTAGCAGCCGAGCAGTACTTC
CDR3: CASRGGLAAEQYF

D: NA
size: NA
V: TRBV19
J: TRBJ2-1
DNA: TGTGCCAGTAGTACTAGCGCCACGGCGGGTGAGCAGTTCTTC
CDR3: CASSTSATAGEQFF

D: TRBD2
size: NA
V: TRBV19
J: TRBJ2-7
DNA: TGTGCCAGTAGTATCTCTAGCGGGAGTTCCTACGAGCAGTACTTC
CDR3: CASSISSGSSYEQYF

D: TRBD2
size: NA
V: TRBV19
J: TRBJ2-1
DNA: TGTGCCAGTAGTGCCGGACTAGCTGGGAGGGATGAGCAGTTCTTC
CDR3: CASSAGLAGRDEQFF

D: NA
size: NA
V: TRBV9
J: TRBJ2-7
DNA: TGTGCCAGCAGCGTAGGGCGGGGAGAATACGAGCAGTACTTC
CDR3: CASSVGRGEYEQYF

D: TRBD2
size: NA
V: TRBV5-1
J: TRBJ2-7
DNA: TGCGCCAGCAGCAGGGTTACTAGCGGGCTTTCCTACGAGCAGTACTTC
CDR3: CASSRVTSGLSYEQYF

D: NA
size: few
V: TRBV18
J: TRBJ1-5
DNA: TGTGCCAGCTCACGGACGGGGATCAATCAGCCCCAGCATTTT
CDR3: CASSRTGINQPQHF

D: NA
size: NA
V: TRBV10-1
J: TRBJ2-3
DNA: TGCGCCAGCAGTGCGGGACAAAATACGCAGTATTTT
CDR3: CASSAGQNTQYF

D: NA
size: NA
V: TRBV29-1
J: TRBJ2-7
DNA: TGCAGCGTTGTTTGGAGTGGCAGACCCTACGAGCAGTACTTC
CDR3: CSVVWSGRPYEQYF

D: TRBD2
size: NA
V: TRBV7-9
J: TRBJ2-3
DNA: TGTGCCAGCAGCTCCTCTATTGTGGCTAGCGGCCTTTCAGATACGCAGTATTTT
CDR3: CASSSSIVASGLSDTQYF

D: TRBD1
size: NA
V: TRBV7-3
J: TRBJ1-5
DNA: TGTGCCAGCAGCTTAAAAGGGGGCGGTCAGCCCCAGCATTTT
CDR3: CASSLKGGGQPQHF

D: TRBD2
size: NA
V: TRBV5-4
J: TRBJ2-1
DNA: TGTGCCAGCAGCTTCCCCGGGACTAGGGTTTTCAATGAGCAGTTCTTC
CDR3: CASSFPGTRVFNEQFF

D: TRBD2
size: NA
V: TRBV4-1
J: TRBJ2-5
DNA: TGCGCCAGCAGCCAGGGGGGACTAGCCCAGACCCAGTACTTC
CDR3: CASSQGGLAQTQYF

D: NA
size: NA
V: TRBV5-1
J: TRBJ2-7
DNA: TGCGCCAGCAGCTGGACCGGGACTGGCGCCTACGAGCAGTACTTC
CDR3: CASSWTGTGAYEQYF

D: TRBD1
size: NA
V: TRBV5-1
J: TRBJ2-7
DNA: TGCGCCAGCAGCTCAAGACAGGGGGTCAACGAGCAGTACTTC
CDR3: CASSSRQGVNEQYF

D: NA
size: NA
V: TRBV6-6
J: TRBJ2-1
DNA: TGTGCCAGTCAATGGGGGGTTGAGCAGTTCTTC
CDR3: CASQWGVEQFF

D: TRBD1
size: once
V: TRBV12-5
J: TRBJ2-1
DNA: TGTGCTAGTGGTCCCGGACAGGGTATAGGCGATGAGCAGTTCTTC
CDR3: CASGPGQGIGDEQFF

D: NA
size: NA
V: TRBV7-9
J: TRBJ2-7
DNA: TGTGCCAGCAGCTTTACGTCTACCTACGAGCAGTACTTC
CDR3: CASSFTSTYEQYF

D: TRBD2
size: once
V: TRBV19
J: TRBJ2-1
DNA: TGTGCCAGTAGTCTAATTAGCGGGAGTGTCGATGAGCAGTTCTTC
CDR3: CASSLISGSVDEQFF

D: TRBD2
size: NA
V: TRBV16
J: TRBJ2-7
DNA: TGTGCCAGCAGCCCCCCGGGGGGGCAAATAGCCTACGAGCAGTACTTC
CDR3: CASSPPGGQIAYEQYF

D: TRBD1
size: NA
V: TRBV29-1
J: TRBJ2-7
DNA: TGCAGCGTTGAGGCAGGGGGCGTGGAGCAGTACTTC
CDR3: CSVEAGGVEQYF

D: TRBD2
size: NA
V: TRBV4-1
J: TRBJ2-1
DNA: TGCGCCAGCAGCCGGGAGACTAGCGGGGGGTACAATGAGCAGTTCTTC
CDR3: CASSRETSGGYNEQFF

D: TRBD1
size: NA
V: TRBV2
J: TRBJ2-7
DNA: TGTGCCAGCAGTGGACGGGACAGGGGATACGAGCAGTACTTC
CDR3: CASSGRDRGYEQYF

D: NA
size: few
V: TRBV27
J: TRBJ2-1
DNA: TGTGCCAGCAGAGGGGCCCCCTACAATGAGCAGTTCTTC
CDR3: CASRGAPYNEQFF

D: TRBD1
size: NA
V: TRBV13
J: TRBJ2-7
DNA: TGTGCCAGCAGCTTACGGACAGGGGTCTACGAGCAGTACTTC
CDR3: CASSLRTGVYEQYF

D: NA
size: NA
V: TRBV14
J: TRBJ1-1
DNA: TGTGCCAGCAGCCTCGGGGGAAGTAGGACTGAAGCTTTCTTT
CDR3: CASSLGGSRTEAFF

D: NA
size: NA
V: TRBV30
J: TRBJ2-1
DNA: TGTGCCTGGAGTCTCAGACACCACTACAATGAGCAGTTCTTC
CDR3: CAWSLRHHYNEQFF

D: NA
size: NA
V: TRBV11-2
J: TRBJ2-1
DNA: TGTGCCAGCAGCTCAATTAGCCGGAACAATGAGCAGTTCTTC
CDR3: CASSSISRNNEQFF

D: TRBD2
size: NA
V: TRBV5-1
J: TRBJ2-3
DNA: TGCGCCAGCAGCTTTTTGGCGGGGGCGCAGTATTTT
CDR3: CASSFLAGAQYF

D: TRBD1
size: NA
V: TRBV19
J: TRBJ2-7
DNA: TGTGCCAGTAGTCGGACAGGGGGCCTCTACGAGCAGTACTTC
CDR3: CASSRTGGLYEQYF

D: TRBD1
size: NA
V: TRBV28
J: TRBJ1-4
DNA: TGTGCCAGCAGCGCAGGGGGCGCGGAAGAAAAACTGTTTTTT
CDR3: CASSAGGAEEKLFF

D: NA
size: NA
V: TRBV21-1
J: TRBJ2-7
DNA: TGTGCCAACACGGGGGTAAAGGGAAGTCCCTCCGAGCAGTACTTC
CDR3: CANTGVKGSPSEQYF

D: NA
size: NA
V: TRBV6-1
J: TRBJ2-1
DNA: TGTGCCAGCAGCCCATACTCAGGGGCCTACAATGAGCAGTTCTTC
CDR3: CASSPYSGAYNEQFF

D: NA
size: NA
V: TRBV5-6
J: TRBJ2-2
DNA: TGTGCCAGCAGCTTGCTGAACAGGGAATACACCGGGGAGCTGTTTTTT
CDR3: CASSLLNREYTGELFF

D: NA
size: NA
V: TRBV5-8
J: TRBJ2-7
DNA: TGTGCCAGCAGCTTGCAGGGGCCCTACGAGCAGTACTTC
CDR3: CASSLQGPYEQYF

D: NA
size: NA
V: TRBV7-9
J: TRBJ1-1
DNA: TGTGCCAGCAGCTTAGACACCCAGAGCGGTGAAGCTTTCTTT
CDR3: CASSLDTQSGEAFF

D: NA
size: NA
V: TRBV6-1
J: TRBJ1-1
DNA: TGTGCCAGCAGTTTCACAGGGAACACTGAAGCTTTCTTT
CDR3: CASSFTGNTEAFF

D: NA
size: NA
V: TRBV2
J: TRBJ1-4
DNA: TGTGCCAGCAGTGAAACCGCAGGAACATATGAAAAACTGTTTTTT
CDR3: CASSETAGTYEKLFF

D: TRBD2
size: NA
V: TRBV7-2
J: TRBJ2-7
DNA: TGTGCCAGCAGCTTAGTTACTAGCGGTTCCTACGAGCAGTACTTC
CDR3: CASSLVTSGSYEQYF

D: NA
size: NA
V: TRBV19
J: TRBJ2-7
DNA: TGTGCCAGTAGTGTACAGGGTGGCGAGCAGTACTTC
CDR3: CASSVQGGEQYF

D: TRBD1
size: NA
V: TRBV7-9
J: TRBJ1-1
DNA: TGTTCCAGCAGCTTCGGACAGGGTGTGAACACTGAAGCTTTCTTT
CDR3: CSSSFGQGVNTEAFF